The present T cell receptor beta chain was sequenced within a study of blood T cells in healthy people across ages. Study-wide findings and caveats: Age brought a roughly linear fall in TCR beta diversity measured per million T cells.

Collection of 8.5 to 10 milliliters of peripheral blood was performed for each donor. PBMCs, at least 6.5 million per sample, were isolated. A second roughly 6 to 12 cycle PCR used barcoded and J-beta primers. Via MiXCR, TCRdb re-called the 5' RACE reads, giving one row per CDR3 protein. This table holds about 380,000 distinct CDR3 sequences, approximately 51% found once. The CDR3 is made up of 16 amino acids. The V end lost 2 bases, the J end lost 2 bases, and 10 bases lay between the germline ends. Germline V gives CDR1 MNHEY, CDR2 SVGEGT. There are a few counts of this clonotype. As yet, its antigen is unknown.

The specimen was blood. V is TRBV6-2 or TRBV6-3 and J is TRBJ2-6; D may be TRBD1 (7 bases). The receptor comes from a man in his fifties or sixties in good health. In nucleotides, the CDR3 is TGTGCCAGCAGTTACCCCAGGGGGGCTGGGGCCAACGTCCTGACTTTC. Amino acids: CASSYPRGAGANVLTF.